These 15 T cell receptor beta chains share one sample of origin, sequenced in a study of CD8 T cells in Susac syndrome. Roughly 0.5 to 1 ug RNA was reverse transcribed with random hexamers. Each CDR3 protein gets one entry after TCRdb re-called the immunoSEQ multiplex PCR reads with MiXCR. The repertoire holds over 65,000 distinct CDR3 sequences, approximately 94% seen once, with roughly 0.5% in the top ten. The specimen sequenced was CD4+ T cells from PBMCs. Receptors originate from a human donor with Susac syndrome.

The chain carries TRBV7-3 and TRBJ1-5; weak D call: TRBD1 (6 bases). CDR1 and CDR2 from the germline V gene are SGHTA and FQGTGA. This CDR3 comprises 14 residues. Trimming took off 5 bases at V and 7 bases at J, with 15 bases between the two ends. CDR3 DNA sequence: TGTGCCAGCAGCCCCGGACAGCTAGACCAGCCCCAGCATTTT. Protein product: CASSPGQLDQPQHF.

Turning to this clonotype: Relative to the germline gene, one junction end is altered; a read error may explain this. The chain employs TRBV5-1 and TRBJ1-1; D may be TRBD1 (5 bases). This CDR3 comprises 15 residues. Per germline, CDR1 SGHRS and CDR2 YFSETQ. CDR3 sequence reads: CASSLDGGLDTEVFF. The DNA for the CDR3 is TGCGCCAGCAGCTTGGACGGTGGGTTGGACACTGAAGTTTTCTTT. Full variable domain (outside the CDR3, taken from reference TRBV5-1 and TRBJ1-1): KAGVTQTPRYLIKTRGQQVTLSCSPISGHRSVSWYQQTPGQGLQFLFEYFSETQRNKGNFPGRFSGRQFSNSRSEMNVSTLELGDSALYLCASSLDGGLDTEVFFGQGTRLTVV.

The CDR3 here is CASSLTGRGYGYTF. In nucleotides, the CDR3 is TGTGCCAGCAGCTTGACAGGGAGGGGCTATGGCTACACCTTC. The chain uses TRBV7-2 and TRBJ1-2; 7 nucleotides align to TRBD1. The CDR3 contains 14 residues. Germline lookup yields CDR1 SGHTA and CDR2 FQGNSA. V lost 3 bases and J lost 4; bases outside the gene matches: 5.

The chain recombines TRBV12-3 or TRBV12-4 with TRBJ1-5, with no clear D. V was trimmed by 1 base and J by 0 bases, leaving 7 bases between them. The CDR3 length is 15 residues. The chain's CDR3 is CASSLGYLSNQPQHF. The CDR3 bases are TGTGCCAGCAGTTTAGGTTACCTTAGCAATCAGCCCCAGCATTTT.

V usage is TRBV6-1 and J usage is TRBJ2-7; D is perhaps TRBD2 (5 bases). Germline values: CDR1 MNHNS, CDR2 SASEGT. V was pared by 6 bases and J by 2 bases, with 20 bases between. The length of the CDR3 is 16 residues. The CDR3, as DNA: TGTGCCAGCAGCCGCGCTAAGGACTCAACGCCCTACGAGCAGTACTTC. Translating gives CASSRAKDSTPYEQYF.

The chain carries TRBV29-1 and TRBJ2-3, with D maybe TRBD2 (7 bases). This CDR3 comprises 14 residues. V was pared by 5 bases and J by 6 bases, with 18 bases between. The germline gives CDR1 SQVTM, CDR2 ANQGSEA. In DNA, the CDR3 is TGCAGCGTTAAGCGAGGGGGGGCGAAGGATACGCAGTATTTT. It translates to CSVKRGGAKDTQYF.

The CDR3 here is CASSLPGQRAFF. DNA of the CDR3: TGTGCCAGCAGCTTACCAGGTCAGCGGGCTTTCTTT. This rearrangement joins TRBV7-9 to TRBJ1-1, with unresolved D. The germline CDR1 and CDR2 sequences are SEHNR and FQNEAQ (reference sequence). CDR3 length: 12 amino acids. V lost 2 bases and J 11 bases, leaving 12 bases between the germline ends.

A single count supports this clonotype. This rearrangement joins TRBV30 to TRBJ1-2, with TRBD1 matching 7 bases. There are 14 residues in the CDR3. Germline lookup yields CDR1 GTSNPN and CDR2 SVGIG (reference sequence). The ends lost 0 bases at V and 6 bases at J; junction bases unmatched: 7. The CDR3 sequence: CAWSVNRGMDGYTF. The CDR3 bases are TGTGCCTGGAGTGTAAACAGGGGAATGGATGGCTACACCTTC.

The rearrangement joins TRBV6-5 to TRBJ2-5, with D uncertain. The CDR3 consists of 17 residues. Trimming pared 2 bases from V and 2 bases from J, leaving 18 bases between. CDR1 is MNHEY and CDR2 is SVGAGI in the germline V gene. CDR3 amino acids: CASSYTFGRTIQETQYF. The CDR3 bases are TGTGCCAGCAGTTACACGTTCGGACGGACGATTCAAGAGACCCAGTACTTC.

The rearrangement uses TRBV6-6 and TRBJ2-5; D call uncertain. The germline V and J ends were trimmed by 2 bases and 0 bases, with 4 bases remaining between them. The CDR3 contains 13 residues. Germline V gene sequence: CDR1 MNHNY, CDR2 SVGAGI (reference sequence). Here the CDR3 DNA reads TGTGCCAGCAGTTACCTTTACCAAGAGACCCAGTACTTC. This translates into CASSYLYQETQYF.

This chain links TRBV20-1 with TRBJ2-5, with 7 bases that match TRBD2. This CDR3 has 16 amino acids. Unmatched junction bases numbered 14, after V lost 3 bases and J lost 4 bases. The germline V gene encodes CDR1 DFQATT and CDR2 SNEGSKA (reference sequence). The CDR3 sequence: CSASSRRREIGETQYF. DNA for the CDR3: TGCAGTGCTAGTAGCCGCCGGCGGGAGATCGGAGAGACCCAGTACTTC.

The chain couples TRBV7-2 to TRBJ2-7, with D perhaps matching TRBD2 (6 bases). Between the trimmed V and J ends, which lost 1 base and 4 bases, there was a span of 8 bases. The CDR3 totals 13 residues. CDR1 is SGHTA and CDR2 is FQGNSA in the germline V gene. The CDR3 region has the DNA TGTGCCAGCAGCTTAGGACGGGAGTACGAGCAGTACTTC. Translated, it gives CASSLGREYEQYF. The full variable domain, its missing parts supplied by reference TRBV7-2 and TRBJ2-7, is GAGVSQSPSNKVTEKGKDVELRCDPISGHTALYWYRQSLGQGLEFLIYFQGNSAPDKSGLPSDRFSAERTGGSVSTLTIQRTQQEDSAVYLCASSLGREYEQYFGPGTRLTVT.

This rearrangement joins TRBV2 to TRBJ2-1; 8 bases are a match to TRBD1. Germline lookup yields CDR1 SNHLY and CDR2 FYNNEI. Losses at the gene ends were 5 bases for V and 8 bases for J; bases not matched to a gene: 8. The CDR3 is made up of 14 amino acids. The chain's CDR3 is CASSFTGGSDEQFF. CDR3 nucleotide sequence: TGTGCCAGCAGTTTCACAGGGGGTTCGGATGAGCAGTTCTTC. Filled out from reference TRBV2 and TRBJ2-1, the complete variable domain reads EPEVTQTPSHQVTQMGQEVILRCVPISNHLYFYWYRQILGQKVEFLVSFYNNEISEKSEIFDDQFSVERPDGSNFTLKIRSTKLEDSAMYFCASSFTGGSDEQFFGPGTRLTVL.

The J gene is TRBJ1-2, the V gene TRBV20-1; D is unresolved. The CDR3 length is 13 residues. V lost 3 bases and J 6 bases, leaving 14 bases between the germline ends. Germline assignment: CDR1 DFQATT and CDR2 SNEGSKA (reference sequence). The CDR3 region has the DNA TGCAGTGCTAGGTCATCACTTACTAATGGCTACACCTTC. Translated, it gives CSARSSLTNGYTF.

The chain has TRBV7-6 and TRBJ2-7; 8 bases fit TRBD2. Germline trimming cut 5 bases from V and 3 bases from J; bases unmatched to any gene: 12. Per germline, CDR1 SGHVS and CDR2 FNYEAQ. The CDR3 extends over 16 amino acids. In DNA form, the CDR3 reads TGTGCCAGCAGCCTTAGGGAGGGTAGCGGGGTCTACGAGCAGTACTTC. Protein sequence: CASSLREGSGVYEQYF.